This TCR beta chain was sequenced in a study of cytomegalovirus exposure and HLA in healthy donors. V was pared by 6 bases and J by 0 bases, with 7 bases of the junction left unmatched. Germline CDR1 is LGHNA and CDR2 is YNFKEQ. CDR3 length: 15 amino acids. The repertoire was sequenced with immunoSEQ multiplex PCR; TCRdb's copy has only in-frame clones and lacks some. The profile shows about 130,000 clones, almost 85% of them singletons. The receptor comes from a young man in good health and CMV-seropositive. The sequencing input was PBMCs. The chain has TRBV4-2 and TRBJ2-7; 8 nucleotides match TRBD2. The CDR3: CASSRGSGGSYEQYF. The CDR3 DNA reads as TGTGCCAGCAGTCGAGGGAGCGGGGGCTCCTACGAGCAGTACTTC.